This TCR beta chain was profiled in a study of Graves' ophthalmopathy and Graves' hyperthyroidism. Investigators amplified TCR beta CDR3 regions from RNA transcripts. RT-PCR with HTBI primers came first, then second-round multiplex PCR. One entry per CDR3 protein results from TCRdb running MiXCR on the multiplex PCR reads. The sample lists about 220,000 distinct CDR3 sequences; around a fifth were seen once. This clonotype was seen many times. CDR3 size: 15 residues. Trimming took off 0 bases at V and 7 bases at J, with 13 bases between the two ends. Germline CDR1 reads DFQATT; CDR2 reads SNEGSKA (reference sequence). Pregnancy or lactation, uncontrolled infections and other autoimmune diseases were grounds for excluding patients.

The sample was peripheral blood. The chain couples TRBV20-1 to TRBJ1-6; D is uncertain. This receptor was identified in a woman aged 45-60 years with Graves' ophthalmopathy. CDR3 coding DNA: TGCAGTGCTAGAGATTCGCGGGTTCCAAATTCACCCCTCCACTTT. Amino acids: CSARDSRVPNSPLHF.